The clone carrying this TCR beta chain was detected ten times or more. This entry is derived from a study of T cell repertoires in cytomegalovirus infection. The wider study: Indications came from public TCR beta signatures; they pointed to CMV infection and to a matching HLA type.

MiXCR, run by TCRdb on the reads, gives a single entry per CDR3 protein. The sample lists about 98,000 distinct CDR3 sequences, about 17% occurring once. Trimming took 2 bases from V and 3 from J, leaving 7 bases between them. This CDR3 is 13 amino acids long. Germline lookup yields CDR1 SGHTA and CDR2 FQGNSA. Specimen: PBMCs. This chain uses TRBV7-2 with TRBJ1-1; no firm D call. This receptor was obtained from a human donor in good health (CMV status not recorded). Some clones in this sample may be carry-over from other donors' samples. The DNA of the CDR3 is TGTGCCAGCAGCTTATATACGGACACTGAAGCTTTCTTT. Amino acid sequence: CASSLYTDTEAFF.